This T cell receptor beta chain was sequenced for a study of blood T cell repertoires in COVID-19. About the research overall: Donors in the United States, Italy and Spain gave samples during acute or convalescent COVID-19. The analysed material was cDNA or gDNA that came from T cells, B-cell-depleted T cells, or PBMCs.

In the study's own analysis: Quantification of nucleated cells was approximated via reference gene primer amplification. Some clones are missing from TCRdb's copy, which holds only in-frame ones; the method was immunoSEQ multiplex PCR. From that table come the V and J calls and clone size; the DNA was used to work out D and trimming. This sample has about 200,000 clones, with about 88% found just once. The table lists this clone with a count of one. The sequenced material came from peripheral blood. The clonotype comes from a man between 40 and 49 years old with active or convalescent COVID-19.

This chain's CDR3 is CASSTGTSGNVQETQYF. The CDR3 DNA reads as TGTGCCAGCAGTACCGGGACTAGCGGGAATGTCCAAGAGACCCAGTACTTC. The chain carries TRBV2 and TRBJ2-5; TRBD2 aligns across 13 bases. Losses at the gene ends were 5 bases for V and 1 base for J; bases not matched to a gene: 7. This CDR3 comprises 17 residues. Germline-derived CDR1 and CDR2 are SNHLY and FYNNEI.